This TCR beta chain originates from a study of blood T cell repertoires in COVID-19. Study context: The origin of the acute and convalescent COVID-19 samples was the United States, Italy and Spain.

Trimming cost V 3 bases and J 9 bases; bases outside gene matches: 5. The CDR3 contains 13 residues. Germline V gene data show CDR1 as MNHEY and CDR2 as SMNVEV (reference sequence). Sequenced by immunoSEQ multiplex PCR; TCRdb stores in-frame clones only, minus some. The sample carries some 250,000 clones, around 81% recorded once. Material: peripheral blood. The source of this sequence is a woman aged 60-70 years with active or convalescent COVID-19. This rearrangement joins TRBV27 to TRBJ2-1; 7 bases line up with TRBD1. CDR3 nucleotide sequence: TGTGCCAGCAGTTTTTTTCAGGGGGTTGAGCAGTTCTTC. Translated, it gives CASSFFQGVEQFF.